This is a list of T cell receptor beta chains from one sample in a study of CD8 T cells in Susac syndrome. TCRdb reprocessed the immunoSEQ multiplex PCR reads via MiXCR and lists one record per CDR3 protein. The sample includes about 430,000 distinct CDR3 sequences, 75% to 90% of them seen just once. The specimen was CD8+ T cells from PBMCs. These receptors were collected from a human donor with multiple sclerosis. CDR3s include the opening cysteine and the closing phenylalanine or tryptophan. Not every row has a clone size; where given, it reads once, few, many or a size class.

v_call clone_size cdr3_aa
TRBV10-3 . CATGGAGEKLFF
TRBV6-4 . CASSSGYPYNEQFF
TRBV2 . CASIDNGDTGELFF
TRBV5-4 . CASSLLSRGPYLQETQYF
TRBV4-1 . CASSQDWGPDQPQHF
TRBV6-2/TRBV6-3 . CASSPFEELFF
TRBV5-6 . CASRMSLAGELFF
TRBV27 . CASSVTGDTQYF
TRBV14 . CASSQGPNEQYF
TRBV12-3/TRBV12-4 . CASSLFEGSNTEAFF
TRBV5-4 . CASSISGFEIVGSPLHF
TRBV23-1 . CASIRVHTNTEAFF
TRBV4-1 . CASSLGLLNQPQHF
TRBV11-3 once CASSPTSGRDEQFF
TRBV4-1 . CASSQNLAGLLETQYF
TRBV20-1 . CSASTSGSSQSVYEQYF
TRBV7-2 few CASSQDPRQGNTEAFF
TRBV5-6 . CASSLGIGLAGYSEQFF
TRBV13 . CASSLPGGNTEAFF
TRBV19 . CASNNRHEPQHF
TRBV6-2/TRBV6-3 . CASSSTGGASEAFF
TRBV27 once CASTQGSNEQFF
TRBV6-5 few CASSSSWVGTSESYEQYF